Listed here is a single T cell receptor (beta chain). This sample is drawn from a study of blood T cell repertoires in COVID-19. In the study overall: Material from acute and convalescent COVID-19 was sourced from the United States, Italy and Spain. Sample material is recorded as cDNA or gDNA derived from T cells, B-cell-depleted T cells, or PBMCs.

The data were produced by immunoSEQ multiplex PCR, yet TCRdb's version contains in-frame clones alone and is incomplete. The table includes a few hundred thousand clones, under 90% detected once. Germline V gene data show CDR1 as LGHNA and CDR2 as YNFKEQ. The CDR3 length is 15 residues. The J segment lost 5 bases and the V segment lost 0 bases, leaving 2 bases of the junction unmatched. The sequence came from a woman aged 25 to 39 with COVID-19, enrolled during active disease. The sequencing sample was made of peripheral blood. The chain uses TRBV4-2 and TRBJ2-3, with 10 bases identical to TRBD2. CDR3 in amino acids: CASSQDRTSGDTQYF. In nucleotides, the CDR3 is TGTGCCAGCAGCCAAGATAGGACTAGCGGAGATACGCAGTATTTT.